This T cell receptor beta chain was identified during a study of blood T cell repertoires in COVID-19 (dated by TCRdb to 2019 to 2021). At the level of the whole study: The collaborator samples originated in the United States, Italy and Spain and spanned the acute and convalescent phases of COVID-19. The prospective study material was composed of cDNA or gDNA derived from T cells, B-cell-depleted T cells, or PBMCs. Subjects who had been exposed to COVID-19, were actively infected with it, or had recovered from it provided the deeply sampled blood TCRbeta repertoires that made up the dataset. The repertoires were released in a freely available public database meant as a resource for research on the immune response to SARS-CoV-2. Samples were obtained from the ongoing ImmuneRACE study (first 160 participants) and from 1,000 to 1,500 subjects provided by 6 global collaborators. The sample metadata nearly always contained a de-identified subject ID, COVID-19 status, age in years and sex. Where available, HLA class I and class II types were taken from metadata supplied by the sample provider and were not determined by assay-based typing.

Each collaborating institution followed its own protocols to collect whole blood in K2EDTA tubes. For TCRbeta analysis, collaborator samples were shipped as frozen whole blood, as isolated PBMCs, or as DNA extracted from either sample type. On this clone itself: The antigen it recognizes is unknown. Base qualities are missing; no much larger clone stands one base away.

CDR1 SNHLY and CDR2 FYNNEI are derived from the germline V gene. V is pruned by 9 bases and J by 2 bases, leaving 13 bases of the junction without a gene match. The CDR3 goes from the cysteine to the phenylalanine over 18 residues. Left in the record is the CDR3 DNA by itself, 54 bases read in frame from the first base. The full study reports these points: The amount of clinical and demographic metadata varied by source and participant and was provided uncurated.

TCRbeta CDR3 regions were amplified from genomic DNA by means of the immunoSEQ Assay, a bias-controlled multiplex PCR. From the authors' description of their analysis: The number of nucleated cells in each sample was estimated from the amplification of reference gene primers within the assay. To quantify the absolute abundance of each unique TCRbeta CDR3 rearrangement, sequence reads were collapsed and filtered. For each sample, productive Simpson clonality was calculated as the square root of Simpson's diversity index over productive rearrangements. The immuneACCESS repertoire file appears here via TCRdb, limited to in-frame rearrangements. These files lack a portion of the clones; in checked studies, under half of the deficit traces to unresolved V genes, and the cause of the others is not known. V, J and clone size are taken as reported in that table, and D and trimming were inferred from the DNA itself. This sample gives about 81,000 clones in total; roughly 96% of them show up just once. The ten largest clones take up around 4% of the sample.

The sample taken for sequencing was peripheral blood. The sequence was collected from a human donor with active COVID-19. The donor label of this sample is uncertain. The receptor chain draws on TRBV2 and TRBJ2-3; 14 central nucleotides agree with TRBD2. This receptor carries the CDR3 CASLRPGTSGRPTDTQYF. The DNA is TGTGCCAGTTTGAGACCCGGGACTAGCGGGAGACCCACAGATACGCAGTATTTT.